This T cell receptor (beta chain) came from a study of spatial heterogeneity in lung cancer (dated by TCRdb to between 2018 and 2021). Broadly, across the study: Beta-chain transcripts were consistently detected in greater numbers than alpha-chain transcripts, which likely reflected higher beta-chain transcript abundance. In non-small cell lung cancer, the study quantitatively compared TCR alpha and beta repertoires across several tumor regions, matched nontumor lung, and blood. Nonsynonymous mutation counts, determined by whole-exome sequencing of tumor tissue, were related to TCR repertoire features. Both alpha and beta chains were TCR-sequenced in samples taken at surgery, namely 220 tumor regions, fewer than 80 matched nontumor lung samples and approximately 51 PBMC samples. In the raw uncorrected reads, each unique combination of TCR and UMI appeared on average more than ten times. What the work shows at the level of the full study, not this receptor alone: Additional single-cell paired TCR alpha and beta sequencing was considered necessary to confirm, at a functional level, the hypothesis that regional TCRs recognize regional mutations. Ubiquitous expanded tumor TCRs were found in blood more often at tumor resection than at routine follow-up.

Libraries were prepared through 5' RACE. The instrument given in TCRdb is NextSeq 500. To allow correction of PCR and sequencing errors, the TCR library protocol tagged every TCR cDNA molecule with a unique molecular identifier. On the authors' methods: Decombinator tools were used for TCR identification, UMI-based error correction and CDR3 extraction. Expanded TCRs were defined as those above a frequency of 2 per 1,000, corresponding to the top 1% of the tumor frequency distribution. Renyi diversity was computed with the R vegan package after each repertoire had been subsampled 100 times to 5,000 TCRs. CDR3 similarity networks were built from amino acid triplet string-kernel similarity, with CDR3s being connected when pairwise similarity was above 0.82. Using fastp at Q25 and MiXCR, TCRdb reprocessed the public reads and kept productive beta chains. Rows merge per CDR3 protein into single entries with the most common DNA and genes. The V and J calls reflect TCRdb's pipeline rather than the authors' work. The sample profile shows 10,000 to 15,000 distinct CDR3 sequences; approximately 3.8% of them were found once. The ten biggest clones cover 45% of the sample.

In the case of this clonotype: Its binding antigen is unknown. No much larger clonotype is one base removed from it; base qualities were not supplied.

What the time point label conveys for this sample: sample taken at primary tumor resection. Donors were under 95 patients with early-stage, untreated non-small cell lung cancer from the lung TRACERx cohort. For TCR sequencing, whole RNA was extracted from tumor and nontumor lung tissue, or from cryopreserved PBMC samples, and no cell sorting was done. Patients were selected for TCR sequencing only if sufficient RNA was available from at least two tumor regions. The CDR3 covers 23 residues, taking in both the cysteine and the phenylalanine. Only the CDR3 DNA is retained, 69 bases long and in frame from the first base.

This TCR derives from a male donor with early-stage non-small cell lung cancer. Material: PBMCs, obtained at surgery. The V and J genes are TRBV21-1 and TRBJ2-1; the table names TRBD2, a call not compared with the DNA. TRBV21-1 is a known pseudogene. The CDR3 region: CASSKEPGLAGGPLLHPRYEQFF. Here is the DNA: TGTGCCAGCAGCAAAGAGCCGGGACTAGCGGGAGGGCCTCTCCTACATCCTCGTTATGAGCAGTTCTTC.